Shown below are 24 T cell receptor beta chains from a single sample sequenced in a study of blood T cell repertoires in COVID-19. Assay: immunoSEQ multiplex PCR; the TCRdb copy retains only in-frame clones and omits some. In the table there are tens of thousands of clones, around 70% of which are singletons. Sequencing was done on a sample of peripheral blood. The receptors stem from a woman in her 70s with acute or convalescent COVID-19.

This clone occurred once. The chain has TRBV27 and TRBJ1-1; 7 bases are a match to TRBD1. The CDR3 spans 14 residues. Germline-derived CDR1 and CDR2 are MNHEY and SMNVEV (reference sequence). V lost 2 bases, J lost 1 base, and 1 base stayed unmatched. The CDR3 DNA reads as TGTGCCAGCAGTTTACAGGGGGGGAACACTGAAGCTTTCTTT. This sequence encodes CASSLQGGNTEAFF.

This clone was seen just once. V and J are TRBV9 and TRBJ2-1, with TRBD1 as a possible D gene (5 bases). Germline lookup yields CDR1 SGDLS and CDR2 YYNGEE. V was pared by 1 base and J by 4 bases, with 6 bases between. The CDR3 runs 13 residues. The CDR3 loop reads CASSVNRYNEQFF. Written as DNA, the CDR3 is TGTGCCAGCAGCGTAAACAGGTACAATGAGCAGTTCTTC.

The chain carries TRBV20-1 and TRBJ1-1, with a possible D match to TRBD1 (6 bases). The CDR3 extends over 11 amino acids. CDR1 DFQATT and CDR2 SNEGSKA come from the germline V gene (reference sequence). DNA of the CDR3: TGCAGGGGGGACATGAACACTGAAGCTTTCTTT. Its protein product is CRGDMNTEAFF.

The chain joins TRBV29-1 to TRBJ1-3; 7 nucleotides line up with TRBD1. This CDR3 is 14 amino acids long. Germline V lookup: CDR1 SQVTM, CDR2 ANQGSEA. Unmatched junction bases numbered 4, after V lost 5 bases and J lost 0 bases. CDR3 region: CSVLTGLSGNTIYF. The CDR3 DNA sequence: TGCAGCGTTTTGACAGGGCTCTCTGGAAACACCATATATTTT.

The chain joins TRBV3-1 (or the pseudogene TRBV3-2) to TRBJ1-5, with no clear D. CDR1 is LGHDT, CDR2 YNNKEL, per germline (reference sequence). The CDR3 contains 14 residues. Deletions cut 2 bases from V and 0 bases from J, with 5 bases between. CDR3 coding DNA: TGTGCCAGCAGCCAACGTCTTAGCAATCAGCCCCAGCATTTT. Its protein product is CASSQRLSNQPQHF.

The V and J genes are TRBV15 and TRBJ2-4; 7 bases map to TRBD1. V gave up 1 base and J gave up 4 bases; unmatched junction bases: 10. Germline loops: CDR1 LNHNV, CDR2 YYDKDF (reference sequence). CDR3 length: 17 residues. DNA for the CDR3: TGTGCCACCAGCAGAGGGCGCACAGGGGATTTTAAAAACATTCAGTACTTC. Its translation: CATSRGRTGDFKNIQYF.

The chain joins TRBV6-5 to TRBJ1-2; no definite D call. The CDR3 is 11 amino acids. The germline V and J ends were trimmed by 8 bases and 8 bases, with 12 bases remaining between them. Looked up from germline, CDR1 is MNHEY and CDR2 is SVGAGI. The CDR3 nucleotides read TGTGCCAGCGTAACCGCAGGAGGCTACACCTTC. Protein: CASVTAGGYTF.

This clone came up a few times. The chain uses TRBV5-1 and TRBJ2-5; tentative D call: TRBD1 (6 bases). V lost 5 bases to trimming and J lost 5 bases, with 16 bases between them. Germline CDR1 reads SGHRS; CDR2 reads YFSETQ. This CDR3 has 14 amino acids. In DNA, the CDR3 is TGCGCCAGCAGTTTTCAAGGGGGAAGGGAGACCCAGTACTTC. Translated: CASSFQGGRETQYF.

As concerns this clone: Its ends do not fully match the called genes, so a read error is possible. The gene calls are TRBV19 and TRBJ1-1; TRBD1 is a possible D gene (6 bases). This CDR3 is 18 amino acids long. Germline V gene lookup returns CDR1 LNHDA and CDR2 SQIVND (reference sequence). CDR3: CASSIHIISNRANPEAFF. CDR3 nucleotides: TGTGCCAGTAGTATACACATTATATCAAACAGGGCGAACCCTGAAGCTTTCTTT.

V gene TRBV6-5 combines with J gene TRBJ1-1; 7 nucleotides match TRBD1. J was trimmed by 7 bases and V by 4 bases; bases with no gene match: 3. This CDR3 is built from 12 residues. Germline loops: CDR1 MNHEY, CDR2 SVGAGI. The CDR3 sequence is CASSFRGYEAFF. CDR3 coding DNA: TGTGCCAGCAGTTTCAGGGGGTATGAAGCTTTCTTT.

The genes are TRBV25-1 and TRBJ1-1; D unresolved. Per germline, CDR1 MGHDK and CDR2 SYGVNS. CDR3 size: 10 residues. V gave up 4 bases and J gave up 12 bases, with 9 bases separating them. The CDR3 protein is CASSGAESFF. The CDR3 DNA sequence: TGTGCCAGCAGTGGGGCCGAATCTTTCTTT.

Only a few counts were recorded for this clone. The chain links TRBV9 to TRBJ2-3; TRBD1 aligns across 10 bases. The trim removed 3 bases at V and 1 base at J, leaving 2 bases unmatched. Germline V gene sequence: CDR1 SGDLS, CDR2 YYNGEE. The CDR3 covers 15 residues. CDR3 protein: CASSAGQGGTDTQYF. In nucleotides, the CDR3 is TGTGCCAGCAGCGCCGGACAGGGGGGCACAGATACGCAGTATTTT.

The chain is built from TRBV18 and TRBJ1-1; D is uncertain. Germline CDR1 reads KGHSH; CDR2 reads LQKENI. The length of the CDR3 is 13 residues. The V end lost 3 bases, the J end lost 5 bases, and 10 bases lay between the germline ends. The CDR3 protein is CASSPNEMTEAFF. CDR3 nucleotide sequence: TGTGCCAGCTCACCTAACGAGATGACTGAAGCTTTCTTT. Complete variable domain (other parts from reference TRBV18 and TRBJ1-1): NAGVMQNPRHLVRRRGQEARLRCSPMKGHSHVYWYRQLPEEGLKFMVYLQKENIIDESGMPKERFSAEFPKEGPSILRIQQVVRGDSAAYFCASSPNEMTEAFFGQGTRLTVV.

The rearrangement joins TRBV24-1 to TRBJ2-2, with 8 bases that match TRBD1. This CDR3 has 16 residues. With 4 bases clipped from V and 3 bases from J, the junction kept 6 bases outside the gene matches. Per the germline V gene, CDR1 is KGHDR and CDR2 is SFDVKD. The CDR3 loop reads CATSEPRGLYTGELFF. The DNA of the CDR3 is TGTGCCACCAGTGAACCCAGGGGGCTCTACACCGGGGAGCTGTTTTTT.

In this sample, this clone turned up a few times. CDR3 region: CASRLDRGAEAFF. CDR3 in DNA: TGTGCCAGCAGGTTAGACAGGGGGGCTGAAGCTTTCTTT. The rearrangement joins TRBV7-3 to TRBJ1-1; 9 bases match TRBD1. Germline CDR1 is SGHTA and CDR2 is FQGTGA. This CDR3 has 13 residues. Trimming removed 6 bases from V and 6 bases from J; junction bases left unmatched: 5.

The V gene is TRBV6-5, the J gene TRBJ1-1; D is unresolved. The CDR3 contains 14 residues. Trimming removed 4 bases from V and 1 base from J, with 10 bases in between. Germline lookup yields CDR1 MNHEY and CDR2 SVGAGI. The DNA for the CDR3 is TGTGCCAGCAGTTTCGACATCTGGAACACTGAAGCTTTCTTT. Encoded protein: CASSFDIWNTEAFF.

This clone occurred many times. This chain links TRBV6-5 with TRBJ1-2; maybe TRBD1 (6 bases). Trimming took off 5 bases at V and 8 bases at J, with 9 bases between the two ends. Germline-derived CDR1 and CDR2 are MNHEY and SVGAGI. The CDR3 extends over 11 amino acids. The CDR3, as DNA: TGTGCCAGCAGTAGGGGGGGCGGCTACACCTTC. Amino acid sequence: CASSRGGGYTF.

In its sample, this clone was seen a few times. This chain's CDR3 is CASSLVDSRETQYF. Here the CDR3 DNA reads TGCGCCAGCAGCTTGGTGGACTCCAGAGAGACCCAGTACTTC. The V and J genes are TRBV5-1 and TRBJ2-5, with D perhaps TRBD2 (5 bases). Germline CDR1 and CDR2: SGHRS and YFSETQ. This CDR3 is 14 amino acids long. Trimming took 0 bases from V and 4 from J, leaving 10 bases between them.

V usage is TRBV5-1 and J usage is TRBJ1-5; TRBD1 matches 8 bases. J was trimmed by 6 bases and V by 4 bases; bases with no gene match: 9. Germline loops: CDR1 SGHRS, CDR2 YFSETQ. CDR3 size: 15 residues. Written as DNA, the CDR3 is TGCGCCAGCAGCCCGACAGGGGAGGTGAGTCAGCCCCAGCATTTT. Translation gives CASSPTGEVSQPQHF.

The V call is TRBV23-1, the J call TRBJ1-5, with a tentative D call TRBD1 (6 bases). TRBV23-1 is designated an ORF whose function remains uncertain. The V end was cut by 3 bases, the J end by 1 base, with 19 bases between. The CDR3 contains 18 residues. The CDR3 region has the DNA TGCGCCAGCAGTCAGCAAGGGGGTCGGGGGGACAGCAATCAGCCCCAGCATTTT. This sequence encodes CASSQQGGRGDSNQPQHF.

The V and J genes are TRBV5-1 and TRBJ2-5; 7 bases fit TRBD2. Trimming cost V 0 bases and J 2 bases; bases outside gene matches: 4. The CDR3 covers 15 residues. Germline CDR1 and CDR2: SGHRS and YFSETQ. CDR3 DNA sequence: TGCGCCAGCAGCTTGGGGGGACTACAACAAGAGACCCAGTACTTC. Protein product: CASSLGGLQQETQYF.

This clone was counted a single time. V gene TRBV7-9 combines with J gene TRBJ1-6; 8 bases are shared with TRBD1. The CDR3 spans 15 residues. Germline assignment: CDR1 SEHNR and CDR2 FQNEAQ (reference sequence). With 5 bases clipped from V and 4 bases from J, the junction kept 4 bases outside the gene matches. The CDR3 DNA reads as TGTGCCAGCAGCCCCGGGACAGGATATAATTCACCCCTCCACTTT. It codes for CASSPGTGYNSPLHF.

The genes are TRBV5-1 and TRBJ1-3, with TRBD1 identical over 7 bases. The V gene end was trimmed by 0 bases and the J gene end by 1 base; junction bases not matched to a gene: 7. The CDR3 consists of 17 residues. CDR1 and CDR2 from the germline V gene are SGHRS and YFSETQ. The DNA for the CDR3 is TGCGCCAGCAGCTTGGGGACAGGAGGTTATTCTGGAAACACCATATATTTT. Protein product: CASSLGTGGYSGNTIYF. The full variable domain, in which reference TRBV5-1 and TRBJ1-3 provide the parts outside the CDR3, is KAGVTQTPRYLIKTRGQQVTLSCSPISGHRSVSWYQQTPGQGLQFLFEYFSETQRNKGNFPGRFSGRQFSNSRSEMNVSTLELGDSALYLCASSLGTGGYSGNTIYFGEGSWLTVV.

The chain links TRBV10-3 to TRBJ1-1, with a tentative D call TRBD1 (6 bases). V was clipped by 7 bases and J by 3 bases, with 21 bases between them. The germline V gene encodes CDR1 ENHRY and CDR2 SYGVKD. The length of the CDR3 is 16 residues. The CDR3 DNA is TGTGCCATCACCGCCGACAGGATCTTATGGGACACTGAAGCTTTCTTT. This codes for CAITADRILWDTEAFF.